One sample yielded the 7 T cell receptor beta chains listed below, sequenced in a study of T cells in Graves' hyperthyroidism and ophthalmopathy. Regions amplified from RNA transcripts were the TCR beta CDR3 regions. The TCR CDR3 was amplified in a first-round RT-PCR using the HTBI primer set. TCRdb reprocessed the multiplex PCR reads via MiXCR and lists one record per CDR3 protein. In the table there are hundreds of thousands of distinct CDR3 sequences, roughly 40% of which are singletons. Input material: blood. Receptor source: a man younger than 30 with Graves' hyperthyroidism.

This clonotype was counted between two and nine times. The genes are TRBV7-9 and TRBJ1-1; no firm D call. Germline CDR1 SEHNR, CDR2 FQNEAQ (reference sequence). The CDR3 consists of 13 residues. V was cut by 3 bases and J by 4 bases, with 9 bases left in between. CDR3 residues: CASSFSSATEAFF. Written as DNA, the CDR3 is TGTGCCAGCAGCTTTTCCTCGGCCACTGAAGCTTTCTTT.

This clonotype was counted between two and nine times. The CDR3 region has the DNA TGTGCCAGCAGCCCCAGGACTAGCGACGGGCAGTACTTC. Translation: CASSPRTSDGQYF. The chain joins TRBV7-9 to TRBJ2-7; 9 nucleotides agree with TRBD2. V trimming: 5 bases; J trimming: 9 bases; junction bases outside the gene matches: 8. Germline-derived CDR1 and CDR2 are SEHNR and FQNEAQ (reference sequence). The CDR3 loop spans 13 amino acids.

The gene calls are TRBV9 and TRBJ1-1; possibly TRBD1 for D (6 bases). This CDR3 spans 14 amino acids. Germline V gene lookup returns CDR1 SGDLS and CDR2 YYNGEE. Trimming stripped 2 bases from V and 3 bases from J, with 11 bases between. The CDR3 spells CASSVGQRDTEAFF. CDR3 sequence (DNA): TGTGCCAGCAGCGTCGGACAGAGGGACACTGAAGCTTTCTTT.

The genes are TRBV5-1 and TRBJ1-4; TRBD1 matches at 12 bases. Per germline, CDR1 SGHRS and CDR2 YFSETQ. The CDR3 spans 17 residues. The V and J ends lost 4 bases and 7 bases, in that order; junction bases with no gene match: 11. The CDR3 bases are TGCGCCAGCAGCCAGGGGGACAGGGGGCCTGGACGTGAAAAACTGTTTTTT. This encodes CASSQGDRGPGREKLFF.

This clonotype was detected ten times or more. This chain links TRBV10-2 with TRBJ2-5; 7 positions agree with TRBD2. This CDR3 region has 16 residues. Germline values: CDR1 WSHSY, CDR2 SAAADI. Losses at the gene ends were 6 bases for V and 4 bases for J; bases not matched to a gene: 14. CDR3 coding DNA: TGCGCCAGCAGGGAGGGCGCGGGAGCCCCCGGAGAGACCCAGTACTTC. It encodes CASREGAGAPGETQYF.

This clonotype was counted between two and nine times. This chain links TRBV19 with TRBJ1-5; a possible D gene is TRBD1 (5 bases). Trimming took 1 base from V and 3 from J, leaving 10 bases between them. The CDR3 is made up of 15 amino acids. Germline-derived CDR1 and CDR2 are LNHDA and SQIVND (reference sequence). The DNA of the CDR3 is TGTGCCAGTAGTATAGTACAGGTGAACAATCAGCCCCAGCATTTT. Its translation is CASSIVQVNNQPQHF. The full variable domain, rest sourced from reference TRBV19 and TRBJ1-5, is DGGITQSPKYLFRKEGQNVTLSCEQNLNHDAMYWYRQDPGQGLRLIYYSQIVNDFQKGDIAEGYSVSREKKESFPLTVTSAQKNPTAFYLCASSIVQVNNQPQHFGDGTRLSIL.

Ten or more counts support this clonotype. The chain uses TRBV10-2 and TRBJ1-4, with a tentative D call TRBD1 (6 bases). The CDR3 totals 14 residues. The V gene lost 1 base and the J gene lost 8 bases, with 11 bases spanning the gap. The V gene's germline CDR1 is WSHSY and CDR2 SAAADI. The CDR3, as DNA: TGCGCCAGCAGTGAGTGGTCAGGGGAGGAAAAACTGTTTTTT. Amino acids: CASSEWSGEEKLFF.